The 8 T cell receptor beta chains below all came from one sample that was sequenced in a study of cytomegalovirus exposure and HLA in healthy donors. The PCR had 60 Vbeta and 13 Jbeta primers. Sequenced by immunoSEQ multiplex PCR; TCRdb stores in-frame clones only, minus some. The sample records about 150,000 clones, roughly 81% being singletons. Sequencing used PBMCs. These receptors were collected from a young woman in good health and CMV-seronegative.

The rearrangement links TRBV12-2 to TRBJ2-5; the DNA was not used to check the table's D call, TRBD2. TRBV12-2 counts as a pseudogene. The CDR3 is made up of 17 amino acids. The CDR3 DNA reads TGTGCAAGTCGCTTGCCGATAAGTAGCGGGGGGGCGGAGACCCAGTACTTC. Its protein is CASRLPISSGGAETQYF.

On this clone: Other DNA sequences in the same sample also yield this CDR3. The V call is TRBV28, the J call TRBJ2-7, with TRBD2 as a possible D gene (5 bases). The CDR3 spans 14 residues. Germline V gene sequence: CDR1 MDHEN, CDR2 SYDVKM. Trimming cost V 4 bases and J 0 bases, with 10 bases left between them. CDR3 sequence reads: CASSSVGSSYEQYF. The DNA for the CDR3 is TGTGCCAGCAGTTCCGTGGGGAGCTCCTACGAGCAGTACTTC.

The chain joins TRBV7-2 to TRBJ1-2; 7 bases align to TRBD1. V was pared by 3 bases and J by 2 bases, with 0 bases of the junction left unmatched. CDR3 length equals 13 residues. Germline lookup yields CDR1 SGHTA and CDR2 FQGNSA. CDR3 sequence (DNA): TGTGCCAGCAGCTTGGGACAGAACTATGGCTACACCTTC. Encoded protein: CASSLGQNYGYTF. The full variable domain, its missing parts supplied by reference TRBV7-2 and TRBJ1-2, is GAGVSQSPSNKVTEKGKDVELRCDPISGHTALYWYRQSLGQGLEFLIYFQGNSAPDKSGLPSDRFSAERTGGSVSTLTIQRTQQEDSAVYLCASSLGQNYGYTFGSGTRLTVV.

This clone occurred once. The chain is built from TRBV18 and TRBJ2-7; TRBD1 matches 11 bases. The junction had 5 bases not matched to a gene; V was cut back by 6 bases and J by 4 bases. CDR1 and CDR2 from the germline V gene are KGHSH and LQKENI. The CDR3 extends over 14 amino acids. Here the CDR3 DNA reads TGTGCCAGCTCCCGAGGGACAGGGGGGTACGAGCAGTACTTC. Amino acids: CASSRGTGGYEQYF.

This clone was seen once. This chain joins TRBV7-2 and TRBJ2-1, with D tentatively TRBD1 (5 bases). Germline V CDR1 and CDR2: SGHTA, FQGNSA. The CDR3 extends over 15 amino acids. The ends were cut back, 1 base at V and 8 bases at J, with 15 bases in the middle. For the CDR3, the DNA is TGTGCCAGCAGCTTAGACGGCGTGCAGGGCGATGAGCAGTTCTTC. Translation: CASSLDGVQGDEQFF.

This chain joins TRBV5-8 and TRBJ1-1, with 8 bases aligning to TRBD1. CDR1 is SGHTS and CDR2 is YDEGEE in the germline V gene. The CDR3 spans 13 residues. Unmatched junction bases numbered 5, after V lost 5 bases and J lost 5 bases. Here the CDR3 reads CASRGQVGTEAFF. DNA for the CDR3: TGTGCCAGCAGGGGACAGGTCGGAACTGAAGCTTTCTTT.

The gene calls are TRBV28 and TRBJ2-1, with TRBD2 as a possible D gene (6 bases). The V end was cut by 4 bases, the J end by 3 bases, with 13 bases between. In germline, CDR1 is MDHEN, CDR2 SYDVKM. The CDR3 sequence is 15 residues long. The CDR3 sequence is CASSSGLLDYNEQFF. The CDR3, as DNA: TGTGCCAGCAGTTCAGGACTACTAGACTACAATGAGCAGTTCTTC.

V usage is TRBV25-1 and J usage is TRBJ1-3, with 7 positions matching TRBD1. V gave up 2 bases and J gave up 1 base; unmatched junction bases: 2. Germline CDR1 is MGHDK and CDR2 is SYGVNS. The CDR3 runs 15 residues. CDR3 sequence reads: CASSETRGSGNTIYF. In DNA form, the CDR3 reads TGTGCCAGCAGTGAAACCAGGGGGTCTGGAAACACCATATATTTT.